This TCR beta chain was found in a study of T cells in Graves' hyperthyroidism and ophthalmopathy. This clonotype appeared many times. Graves' hyperthyroidism is called stable when ophthalmopathy does not progress within 18 months. Hyperthyroidism patients were newly diagnosed, had disease duration under 2 months, and were aged 18 to 65 years. Orbital computed tomography, thyroid ultrasound, serum thyroxine and TRAb, and clinical symptoms together informed the diagnoses. Amplified TCR beta CDR3 regions came from RNA transcripts. HTBI primers were used for first-round RT-PCR of the TCR CDR3. TCRdb recomputed calls from the multiplex PCR reads with MiXCR, one row per CDR3 protein. The profile shows some 740,000 distinct CDR3 sequences, less than 15% of them singletons. This clonotype originated in a woman younger than 30 with Graves' hyperthyroidism. Sequencing input: blood.

The CDR3 spells CASSAKTSGSWGTQYF. CDR3 bases: TGTGCCAGCAGCGCAAAGACTAGCGGGAGCTGGGGGACGCAGTATTTT. The V call is TRBV9, the J call TRBJ2-3; TRBD2 agrees at 12 bases. CDR3 size: 16 residues. The J segment lost 9 bases and the V segment lost 3 bases, leaving 11 bases of the junction unmatched. Germline CDR1 SGDLS, CDR2 YYNGEE. The full variable domain, in which reference TRBV9 and TRBJ2-3 provide the parts outside the CDR3, is DSGVTQTPKHLITATGQRVTLRCSPRSGDLSVYWYQQSLDQGLQFLIQYYNGEERAKGNILERFSAQQFPDLHSELNLSSLELGDSALYFCASSAKTSGSWGTQYFGPGTRLTVL.